This TCR beta chain stems from a study of T-cell memory formation after mild COVID-19. Germline CDR1 is LNHNV and CDR2 is YYDKDF (reference sequence). The CDR3 runs 14 residues. Trimming stripped 5 bases from V and 9 bases from J, with 14 bases between. TCRdb called the 5' RACE reads again in MiXCR, with one record for every CDR3 protein. The sample has around 410,000 distinct CDR3 sequences; about a quarter are singletons. The sequence came from an adult woman who had mild COVID-19 (a few samples of this study predate the infection). Cell type and time point are not known. The specimen sequenced was PBMCs or a T cell subset sorted from them (not recorded which). The chain carries TRBV15 and TRBJ1-6, with D maybe TRBD1 (5 bases). CDR3 sequence: CATSVEGWRSPLHF. CDR3 DNA: TGTGCCACCAGCGTAGAGGGGTGGCGTTCACCCCTCCACTTT.